The 23 T cell receptor beta chains below all came from one sample that was sequenced in a study of cytomegalovirus exposure and HLA in healthy donors. The PCR ran on 60 Vbeta and 13 Jbeta primers. Data came from immunoSEQ multiplex PCR; TCRdb stores just in-frame clones and leaves some out. The sample shows 200,000 to 250,000 clones, approximately 70% of them seen only once. What was sequenced was PBMCs. These receptors came from a young woman in good health and CMV-seronegative.

J is TRBJ2-5 and V is TRBV19; 7 bases are a match to TRBD1. The better agreement between TRBJ2-7 and the DNA end casts doubt on the J call. Germline V gene sequence: CDR1 LNHDA, CDR2 SQIVND (reference sequence). The CDR3 covers 14 residues. DNA for the CDR3: TGTGCCAGTAGCCTCCGGGACAGTTCCTACGAGCAGTACTTC. This encodes CASSLRDSSYEQYF.

The rearrangement joins TRBV5-1 to TRBJ1-4, with a tentative D call TRBD1 (6 bases). Per the germline V gene, CDR1 is SGHRS and CDR2 is YFSETQ. CDR3 length: 16 amino acids. Trimming pared 4 bases from V and 3 bases from J, leaving 16 bases between. CDR3 DNA sequence: TGCGCCAGCAGCCCCTCTGGACAGACAGCTAATGAAAAACTGTTTTTT. Its translation: CASSPSGQTANEKLFF.

This chain links TRBV7-2 with TRBJ2-3; 11 bases line up with TRBD1. This CDR3 comprises 18 residues. V trimming: 1 base; J trimming: 3 bases; junction bases outside the gene matches: 9. CDR1 and CDR2 (germline): SGHTA, FQGNSA. In DNA form, the CDR3 reads TGTGCCAGCAGCTTAGTCCCCCCGGGACAGGGGGTAACAGATACGCAGTATTTT. Residues: CASSLVPPGQGVTDTQYF.

This rearrangement joins TRBV4-1 to TRBJ2-6; D gene unclear. Germline CDR1 and CDR2: MGHRA and YSYEKL. Trimming shortened V by 7 bases and J by 0 bases, and 7 bases separated the two germline ends. The CDR3 has 14 residues. The CDR3 DNA reads TGCGCCAGCACTATGTCCTCTGGGGCCAACGTCCTGACTTTC. Amino acid sequence: CASTMSSGANVLTF.

The rearrangement links TRBV7-6 to TRBJ2-3, with D perhaps matching TRBD2 (6 bases). CDR3 length: 15 amino acids. Germline lookup yields CDR1 SGHVS and CDR2 FNYEAQ. V shed 0 bases and J shed 1 base, with 8 bases lying between them. The CDR3 bases are TGTGCCAGCAGCTTAGCTAGCGGAGGCACAGATACGCAGTATTTT. Its translation is CASSLASGGTDTQYF.

The chain couples TRBV5-1 to TRBJ1-1; 9 bases line up with TRBD1. The V gene end was trimmed by 0 bases and the J gene end by 3 bases; junction bases not matched to a gene: 9. CDR3 length: 17 residues. CDR1 and CDR2 (germline): SGHRS, YFSETQ. CDR3 nucleotide sequence: TGCGCCAGCAGCTTGGCCGTCAAACAGGGGGCATACACTGAAGCTTTCTTT. It is translated as CASSLAVKQGAYTEAFF.

The rearrangement joins TRBV7-6 to TRBJ2-5, with D perhaps TRBD1 (6 bases). The CDR3 has 15 amino acids. The germline V gene has CDR1 SGHVS and CDR2 FNYEAQ. V shed 5 bases and J shed 1 base, with 14 bases lying between them. The CDR3 nucleotides are TGTGCCAGCAGCACCCGGACAGAGCTCCAAGAGACCCAGTACTTC. As protein: CASSTRTELQETQYF.

J is TRBJ2-2 and V is TRBV5-1; 8 nucleotides align to TRBD1. Germline V CDR1 and CDR2: SGHRS, YFSETQ. V lost 0 bases and J lost 4; bases outside the gene matches: 2. The CDR3 is 15 amino acids. For the CDR3, the DNA is TGCGCCAGCAGCTTGGAGACAGGGGCCACCGGGGAGCTGTTTTTT. Amino acid sequence: CASSLETGATGELFF.

This clone was recorded a few times. The gene calls are TRBV9 and TRBJ2-1; a possible D gene is TRBD2 (5 bases). V was shortened by 4 bases and J by 6 bases, with 14 bases between the two germline ends. CDR1 is SGDLS, CDR2 YYNGEE, per germline. The length of the CDR3 is 14 residues. The CDR3 DNA reads TGTGCCAGCAGCTTCGGGATTCAGAGCAATGAGCAGTTCTTC. Its translation is CASSFGIQSNEQFF.

This chain links TRBV19 with TRBJ2-3; weak D call: TRBD2 (6 bases). Germline CDR1 reads LNHDA; CDR2 reads SQIVND (reference sequence). This CDR3 region has 13 residues. The V gene lost 5 bases and the J gene lost 5 bases, with 11 bases spanning the gap. Here the CDR3 reads CASSPQEGDTQYF. The CDR3 coding sequence is TGTGCCAGTAGTCCACAGGAGGGAGATACGCAGTATTTT.

This chain joins TRBV30 and TRBJ2-7; D gene uncertain. The CDR3 loop spans 11 amino acids. Germline V lookup: CDR1 GTSNPN, CDR2 SVGIG (reference sequence). V dropped 7 bases and J dropped 6 bases, with 13 bases sitting between them. CDR3 sequence reads: CALNTVGEQYF. CDR3 in DNA: TGTGCCTTGAATACAGTCGGCGAGCAGTACTTC.

This clone was recorded a few times. The chain combines TRBV11-2 with TRBJ2-5; 9 bases match TRBD1. CDR3 length: 14 residues. J lost 4 bases, V lost 3 bases, and 3 bases had no gene match. Germline V gene sequence: CDR1 SGHAT, CDR2 FQNNGV. This CDR3 reads CASSFNRGPETQYF. CDR3 nucleotide sequence: TGTGCCAGCAGCTTTAACAGGGGGCCAGAGACCCAGTACTTC.

CDR3 protein: CASSAGQGSTFEAFF. The CDR3 bases are TGCGCCAGCAGTGCAGGACAGGGATCAACCTTTGAAGCTTTCTTT. The chain uses TRBV10-1 and TRBJ1-1; 8 nucleotides agree with TRBD1. Germline values: CDR1 WNHNN, CDR2 SYGVQD (reference sequence). Trimming cost V 4 bases and J 7 bases; bases outside gene matches: 11. The CDR3 consists of 15 residues.

The V call is TRBV18, the J call TRBJ2-7, with D unresolved. CDR3 size: 13 residues. Trimming shortened V by 3 bases and J by 2 bases, and 8 bases separated the two germline ends. The germline V gene encodes CDR1 KGHSH and CDR2 LQKENI. DNA for the CDR3: TGTGCCAGCTCACCTTCAGGCACCTACGAGCAGTACTTC. Its translation is CASSPSGTYEQYF.

V usage is TRBV6-5 and J usage is TRBJ1-3, with TRBD1 matching 7 bases. Germline V gene sequence: CDR1 MNHEY, CDR2 SVGAGI. The V and J ends lost 4 bases and 6 bases, in that order; junction bases with no gene match: 9. The CDR3 is 15 residues long. CDR3 DNA sequence: TGTGCCAGCAGTTCCCTGGACAGGACCGAAAACACCATATATTTT. It yields the protein CASSSLDRTENTIYF.

This chain uses TRBV11-2 with TRBJ1-3; D remains unclear. The CDR3 is made up of 16 amino acids. The V gene's germline CDR1 is SGHAT and CDR2 FQNNGV. Trimming took 1 base from V and 0 from J, leaving 10 bases between them. CDR3 protein: CASSLGRYPSGNTIYF. The CDR3 coding sequence is TGTGCCAGCAGCTTAGGGAGGTATCCCTCTGGAAACACCATATATTTT.

A single count supports this clone. The gene calls are TRBV5-4 and TRBJ1-4; possible D gene TRBD1, 5 bases. Germline V lookup: CDR1 SGHNT, CDR2 YYREEE (reference sequence). The CDR3 spans 15 residues. Trimming removed 4 bases from V and 7 bases from J, with 17 bases in between. The CDR3 bases are TGTGCCAGCAGCCGGGAGGGATTTAGGGGTGAAAAACTGTTTTTT. Amino acids: CASSREGFRGEKLFF. The full variable domain, in which reference TRBV5-4 and TRBJ1-4 provide the parts outside the CDR3, is ETGVTQSPTHLIKTRGQQVTLRCSSQSGHNTVSWYQQALGQGPQFIFQYYREEENGRGNFPPRFSGLQFPNYSSELNVNALELDDSALYLCASSREGFRGEKLFFGSGTQLSVL.

This clone has only one observation. This chain connects TRBV7-9 to TRBJ1-2; TRBD1 aligns across 10 bases. Germline CDR1 SEHNR, CDR2 FQNEAQ (reference sequence). This CDR3 spans 17 amino acids. V shed 1 base, J shed 1 base, and the junction held 6 bases outside the gene matches. The CDR3 DNA sequence: TGTGCCAGCAGCTTAGGGGACAGGGGATATATTAACTATGGCTACACCTTC. Translation: CASSLGDRGYINYGYTF.

The chain has TRBV5-8 and TRBJ2-5, with 15 bases fitting TRBD2. The trim removed 4 bases at V and 2 bases at J, leaving 6 bases unmatched. The CDR3 totals 17 residues. Germline V CDR1 and CDR2: SGHTS, YDEGEE. As DNA, the CDR3 is TGTGCCAGCAGCCGGGGGACTAGCGGGAGGTTGCAAGAGACCCAGTACTTC. Residues: CASSRGTSGRLQETQYF.

The V gene is TRBV10-3, the J gene TRBJ1-6; D not certain. The germline V gene has CDR1 ENHRY and CDR2 SYGVKD. The CDR3 is made up of 14 amino acids. Trimming took 2 bases from V and 7 from J, leaving 9 bases between them. CDR3 bases: TGTGCCATCAGTGAGGCGGTTTCGAATTCACCCCTCCACTTT. It specifies CAISEAVSNSPLHF.

This chain joins TRBV9 and TRBJ1-3; 8 positions agree with TRBD1. Germline V CDR1 and CDR2: SGDLS, YYNGEE. V shed 7 bases and J 3 bases; nucleotides not matched to a gene: 15. This CDR3 comprises 17 residues. CDR3 loop: CASALLGRTGYGNTIYF. The CDR3 nucleotides read TGTGCCAGCGCTCTCCTGGGGCGGACAGGGTATGGAAACACCATATATTTT. Based on the CDR3 plus reference TRBV9 and TRBJ1-3, the full variable domain is DSGVTQTPKHLITATGQRVTLRCSPRSGDLSVYWYQQSLDQGLQFLIQYYNGEERAKGNILERFSAQQFPDLHSELNLSSLELGDSALYFCASALLGRTGYGNTIYFGEGSWLTVV.

The V and J genes are TRBV28 and TRBJ2-1; 9 bases are shared with TRBD2. The CDR3 spans 16 residues. The V gene's germline CDR1 is MDHEN and CDR2 SYDVKM. J gave up 4 bases and V 2 bases, and 6 bases lay outside the gene matches. The CDR3 spells CASSLRAGGFYNEQFF. In nucleotides, the CDR3 is TGTGCCAGCAGTTTACGAGCGGGAGGTTTTTACAATGAGCAGTTCTTC. The entire variable domain, with the rest obtained from reference TRBV28 and TRBJ2-1, is as follows: DVKVTQSSRYLVKRTGEKVFLECVQDMDHENMFWYRQDPGLGLRLIYFSYDVKMKEKGDIPEGYSVSREKKERFSLILESASTNQTSMYLCASSLRAGGFYNEQFFGPGTRLTVL.

The chain uses TRBV7-6 and TRBJ2-1, with TRBD2 matching over 8 bases. From germline, CDR1 is SGHVS and CDR2 FNYEAQ. The CDR3 runs to 17 residues. V lost 1 base and J lost 7; bases outside the gene matches: 12. The chain's CDR3 is CASSLVAAGGPGNEQFF. In DNA, the CDR3 is TGTGCCAGCAGCTTAGTGGCGGCGGGGGGCCCCGGGAATGAGCAGTTCTTC.